The 2 T cell receptor beta chains below come from one sample, sequenced in a study of shared clonotypes between healthy human individuals. Using immunoSEQ multiplex PCR, the repertoire was profiled, and TCRdb retains in-frame clones only, with some absent. The table lists over a million clones, around three quarters of them singletons. The sequenced material came from memory CD4+ T cells from PBMCs. Regarding subset: CD45RA-negative fraction. The origin of the receptors is a man between 18 and 29 years old in good health. Some clones in this sample may be carry-over from other donors' samples.

To note about this clone: This sample includes further DNA sequences coding for the same CDR3. V is TRBV30 and J is TRBJ1-5, with unresolved D. The CDR3 is made up of 13 amino acids. The germline CDR1 and CDR2 sequences are GTSNPN and SVGIG (reference sequence). V gave up 0 bases and J gave up 2 bases, with 5 bases separating them. This CDR3 reads CAWSVRGNQPQHF. As DNA, the CDR3 is TGTGCCTGGAGTGTACGCGGCAATCAGCCCCAGCATTTT.

This clone appeared many times. Compared with germline, one end of the junction differs, possibly owing to a read error. The chain uses TRBV14 and TRBJ2-7; the D gene is possibly TRBD1 (5 bases). From germline, CDR1 is SGHDN and CDR2 FVKESK. The CDR3 sequence is 12 residues long. DNA for the CDR3: TGTGCCAGCAGCCCCTCTTTTGGGGCCACCTCCTTC. Translation gives CASSPSFGATSF.